This passage covers 9 T cell receptor beta chains from one sample sequenced in a study of blood T cells in healthy people across ages. The authors ran a second PCR of roughly 7 to 11 cycles using a sample-barcoded 5' primer and a J-beta primer mix. TCRdb used MiXCR to reprocess the 5' RACE reads, holding one entry per CDR3 protein. Here the sample spans around 1.1 million distinct CDR3 sequences, 35% to 40% being singletons. Sequenced: blood. The source is a man aged 18 to 35 in good health.

This clonotype was counted between two and nine times. This chain uses TRBV6-1 with TRBJ2-7; TRBD1 agrees at 11 bases. Unmatched junction bases numbered 11, after V lost 6 bases and J lost 1 base. The CDR3 consists of 17 residues. Germline loops: CDR1 MNHNS, CDR2 SASEGT. CDR3 nucleotide sequence: TGTGCCAGCAGCCTCGGACAGGGGGCTTACGGGTCCTACGAGCAGTACTTC. As protein: CASSLGQGAYGSYEQYF.

Regarding this clonotype: The junction departs from the called germline gene at one end, perhaps through a read error. This chain joins TRBV4-3 and TRBJ2-4, with TRBD1 matching over 7 bases. Germline V lookup: CDR1 LGHNA, CDR2 YSLEER. CDR3 size: 17 residues. CDR3 coding DNA: TGCGCCAACAGCCAAGAGACAGGGCGAGGGGCCAAAAACATTCAGTACTTC. Translating it yields CANSQETGRGAKNIQYF.

Many counts were recorded for this clonotype. This chain connects TRBV29-1 to TRBJ1-2, with 9 bases that match TRBD1. V lost 3 bases and J lost 6; bases outside the gene matches: 5. This CDR3 contains 13 residues. Looked up from germline, CDR1 is SQVTM and CDR2 is ANQGSEA. CDR3 coding DNA: TGCAGCGTTGACCTGGGACAGGGAGATGGCTACACCTTC. This encodes CSVDLGQGDGYTF.

The chain is built from TRBV4-1 and TRBJ2-1; no definite D call. Germline CDR1 is MGHRA and CDR2 is YSYEKL. The CDR3 loop spans 17 amino acids. Trimming took 1 base from V and 2 from J, leaving 15 bases between them. The CDR3 region is CASSQALGANPYNEQFF. Here the CDR3 DNA reads TGCGCCAGCAGCCAAGCGCTCGGCGCCAATCCCTACAATGAGCAGTTCTTC.

This clonotype was detected only a few times. The rearrangement links TRBV10-3 to TRBJ2-1; D is unclear. Germline V gene data show CDR1 as ENHRY and CDR2 as SYGVKD. The CDR3 is made up of 12 amino acids. V was trimmed by 4 bases and J by 7 bases, leaving 8 bases between them. The CDR3: CAISGQLNEQFF. CDR3 nucleotide sequence: TGTGCCATCAGTGGACAACTGAATGAGCAGTTCTTC.

The chain is built from TRBV3-1 and TRBJ2-3; 8 bases line up with TRBD1. J was trimmed by 4 bases and V by 5 bases; bases with no gene match: 5. The CDR3 sequence is 14 residues long. Germline V gene sequence: CDR1 LGHDT, CDR2 YNNKEL (reference sequence). This CDR3 reads CASSKLTGADTQYF. CDR3 in DNA: TGTGCCAGCAGCAAATTGACAGGGGCAGATACGCAGTATTTT.

This chain links TRBV7-9 with TRBJ2-7; D gene unclear. The CDR3 is 14 amino acids. Germline-derived CDR1 and CDR2 are SEHNR and FQNEAQ (reference sequence). V was clipped by 1 base and J by 5 bases, with 12 bases between them. CDR3 loop: CASSLGGPWDEQYF. The CDR3 DNA reads TGTGCCAGCAGCTTAGGAGGTCCTTGGGACGAGCAGTACTTC. Full variable domain (outside the CDR3, taken from reference TRBV7-9 and TRBJ2-7): DTGVSQNPRHKITKRGQNVTFRCDPISEHNRLYWYRQTLGQGPEFLTYFQNEAQLEKSRLLSDRFSAERPKGSFSTLEIQRTEQGDSAMYLCASSLGGPWDEQYFGPGTRLTVT.

The V and J genes are TRBV5-5 and TRBJ1-4; maybe TRBD1 (5 bases). Trimming took off 2 bases at V and 5 bases at J, with 10 bases between the two ends. There are 14 residues in the CDR3. Germline V lookup: CDR1 SGHKS, CDR2 YYEKEE (reference sequence). The CDR3 nucleotides are TGTGCCAGCAGCTTTTCGACAGCGAATGAAAAACTGTTTTTT. This sequence encodes CASSFSTANEKLFF.

The V and J genes are TRBV4-1 and TRBJ2-7; 9 positions match TRBD2. This CDR3 contains 17 residues. V lost 2 bases to trimming and J lost 0 bases; unmatched junction nucleotides: 8. Germline V gene sequence: CDR1 MGHRA, CDR2 YSYEKL. CDR3 coding DNA: TGCGCCAGCAGCCAAATAATAGCGGGGGCTAACTCCTACGAGCAGTACTTC. It specifies CASSQIIAGANSYEQYF.